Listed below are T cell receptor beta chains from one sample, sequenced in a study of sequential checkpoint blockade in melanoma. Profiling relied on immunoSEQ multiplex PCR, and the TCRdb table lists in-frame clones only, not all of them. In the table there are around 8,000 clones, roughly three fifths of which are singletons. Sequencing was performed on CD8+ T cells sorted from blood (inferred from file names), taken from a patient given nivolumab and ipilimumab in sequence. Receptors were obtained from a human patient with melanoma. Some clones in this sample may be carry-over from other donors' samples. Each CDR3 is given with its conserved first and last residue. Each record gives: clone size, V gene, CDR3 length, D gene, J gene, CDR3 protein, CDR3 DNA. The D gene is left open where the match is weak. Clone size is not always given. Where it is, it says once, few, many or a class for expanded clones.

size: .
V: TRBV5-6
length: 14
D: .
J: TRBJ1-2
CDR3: CASSLETANYGYTF
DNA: TGTGCCAGCAGCTTGGAAACAGCTAACTATGGCTACACCTTC

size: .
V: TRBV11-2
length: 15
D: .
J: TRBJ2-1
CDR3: CASSFSVDSYNEQFF
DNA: TGTGCCAGCAGCTTTTCTGTAGACAGCTACAATGAGCAGTTCTTC

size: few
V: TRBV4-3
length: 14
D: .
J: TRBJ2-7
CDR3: CASSKNIQGHEQYF
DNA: TGCGCCAGCAGCAAAAATATTCAGGGCCACGAGCAGTACTTC

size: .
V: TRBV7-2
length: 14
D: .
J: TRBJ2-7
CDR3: CASSLGWGGYEQYF
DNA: TGTGCCAGCAGCTTAGGGTGGGGCGGATACGAGCAGTACTTC

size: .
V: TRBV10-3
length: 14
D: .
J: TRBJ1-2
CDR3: CAISESGGNYGYTF
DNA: TGTGCCATCAGTGAGTCAGGGGGTAACTATGGCTACACCTTC

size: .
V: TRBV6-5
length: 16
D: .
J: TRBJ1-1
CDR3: CASSYSSEMRDTEAFF
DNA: TGTGCCAGCAGTTACTCGAGTGAGATGCGGGACACTGAAGCTTTCTTT

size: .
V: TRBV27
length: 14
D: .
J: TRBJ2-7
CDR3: CASSLSGLINEQYF
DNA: TGTGCCAGCAGTTTAAGTGGACTTATCAACGAGCAGTACTTC

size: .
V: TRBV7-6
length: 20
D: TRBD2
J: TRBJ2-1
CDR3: CASSGTLGLAGARSYNEQFF
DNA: TGTGCCAGCAGCGGGACGTTGGGACTAGCGGGGGCCCGCTCCTACAATGAGCAGTTCTTC

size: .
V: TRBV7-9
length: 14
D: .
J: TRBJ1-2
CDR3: CASSARGDNYGYTF
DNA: TGTGCCAGCAGCGCTCGGGGGGATAACTATGGCTACACCTTC

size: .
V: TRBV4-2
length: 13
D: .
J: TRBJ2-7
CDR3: CASSQARGYEQYF
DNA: TGTGCCAGCAGCCAAGCTAGGGGCTACGAGCAGTACTTC

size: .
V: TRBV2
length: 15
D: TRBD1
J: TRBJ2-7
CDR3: CASSRGQGVSYEQYF
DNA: TGTGCCAGCAGTCGCGGACAGGGGGTGTCCTACGAGCAGTACTTC

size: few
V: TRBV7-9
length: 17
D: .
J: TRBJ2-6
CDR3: CASSLARGTTGANVLTF
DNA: TGTGCCAGCAGCTTAGCTAGAGGGACAACTGGGGCCAACGTCCTGACTTTC

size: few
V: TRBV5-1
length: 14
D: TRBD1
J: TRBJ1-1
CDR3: CASTWLGTGELAFF
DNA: TGCGCCAGCACTTGGTTAGGGACAGGGGAGTTAGCTTTCTTT

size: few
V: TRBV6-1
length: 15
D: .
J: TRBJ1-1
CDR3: CASSEGTVGDTEAFF
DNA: TGTGCCAGCAGTGAAGGGACAGTTGGCGACACTGAAGCTTTCTTT

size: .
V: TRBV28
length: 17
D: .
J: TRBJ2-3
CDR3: CASRPASPGRITDTQYF
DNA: TGTGCCAGCAGACCCGCCTCTCCGGGTCGGATCACAGATACGCAGTATTTT

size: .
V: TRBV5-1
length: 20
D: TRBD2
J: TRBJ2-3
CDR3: CASSLALGLAGLSSTDTQYF
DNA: TGCGCCAGCAGCTTGGCTTTGGGACTAGCGGGGCTGTCGAGCACAGATACGCAGTATTTT

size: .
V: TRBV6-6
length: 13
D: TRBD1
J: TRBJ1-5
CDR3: CATLDRGGEAQHF
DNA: TGTGCCACCCTGGACAGGGGGGGCGAGGCCCAGCATTTT

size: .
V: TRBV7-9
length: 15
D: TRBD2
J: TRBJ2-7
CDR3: CASSALAGNSYEQYF
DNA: TGTGCCAGCAGCGCCCTAGCGGGGAACTCCTACGAGCAGTACTTC

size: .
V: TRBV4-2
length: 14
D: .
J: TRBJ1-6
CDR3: CASSQEGWASPLHF
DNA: TGTGCCAGCAGCCAAGAGGGTTGGGCTTCACCCCTCCACTTT

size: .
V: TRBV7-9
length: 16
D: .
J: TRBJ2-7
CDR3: CASSFRDWGDAYEQYF
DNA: TGTGCCAGCAGCTTTCGGGACTGGGGGGACGCCTACGAGCAGTACTTC

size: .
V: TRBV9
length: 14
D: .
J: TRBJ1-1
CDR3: CASNPRLLNTEAFF
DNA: TGTGCCAGCAATCCTAGGCTGCTGAACACTGAAGCTTTCTTT

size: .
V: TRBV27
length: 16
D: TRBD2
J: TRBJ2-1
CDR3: CASSLLSGGPSNEQFF
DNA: TGTGCCAGCAGTTTATTGTCGGGGGGGCCCAGCAATGAGCAGTTCTTC

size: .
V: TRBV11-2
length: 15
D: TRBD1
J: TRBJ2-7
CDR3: CASSRGGQGNHEQYF
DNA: TGTGCCAGCAGCCGGGGGGGACAGGGGAACCACGAGCAGTACTTC

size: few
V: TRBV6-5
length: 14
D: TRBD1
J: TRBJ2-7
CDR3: CASRIGTGAAEQYF
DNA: TGTGCCAGCAGGATTGGGACAGGGGCGGCCGAGCAGTACTTC

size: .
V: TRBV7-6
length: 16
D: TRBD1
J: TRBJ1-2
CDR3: CASSLEPWAGGRGYTF
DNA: TGTGCCAGCAGCTTAGAGCCCTGGGCAGGGGGTCGCGGCTACACCTTC

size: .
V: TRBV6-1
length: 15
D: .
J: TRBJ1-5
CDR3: CASSFDRYSNQPQHF
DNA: TGTGCCAGCAGTTTTGACAGATATAGCAATCAGCCCCAGCATTTT

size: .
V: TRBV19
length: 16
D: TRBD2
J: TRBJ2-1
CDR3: CASSDYSGGARYEQFF
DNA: TGTGCCAGTAGTGACTACAGCGGGGGGGCCAGGTATGAGCAGTTCTTC